The 2 T cell receptor beta chains in this list originate from one sample, sequenced in a study of blood T cell repertoires in COVID-19. Assay: immunoSEQ multiplex PCR; the TCRdb copy retains only in-frame clones and omits some. The sample lists roughly 500,000 clones; around 87% were seen once. The specimen sequenced was PBMCs or T cells enriched from blood (not recorded which). Receptors were obtained from a woman between 35 and 50 years old who had recovered from COVID-19.

J is TRBJ1-6 and V is TRBV19; TRBD1 is a possible D gene (5 bases). The V gene's germline CDR1 is LNHDA and CDR2 SQIVND (reference sequence). This CDR3 region has 14 residues. Trimming pared 3 bases from V and 3 bases from J, leaving 6 bases between. The CDR3 loop reads CASSMDNYNSPLHF. CDR3 coding DNA: TGTGCCAGTAGTATGGACAACTATAATTCACCCCTCCACTTT. Based on the CDR3 plus reference TRBV19 and TRBJ1-6, the full variable domain is DGGITQSPKYLFRKEGQNVTLSCEQNLNHDAMYWYRQDPGQGLRLIYYSQIVNDFQKGDIAEGYSVSREKKESFPLTVTSAQKNPTAFYLCASSMDNYNSPLHFGNGTRLTVT.

The rearrangement uses TRBV27 and TRBJ2-7; a possible D gene is TRBD2 (5 bases). In germline, CDR1 is MNHEY, CDR2 SMNVEV (reference sequence). Between the trimmed V and J ends, which lost 5 bases and 3 bases, there was a span of 17 bases. This CDR3 region has 15 residues. CDR3 protein: CASSPAVLRGYEQYF. CDR3 nucleotides: TGTGCCAGCAGTCCAGCGGTGCTCAGAGGCTACGAGCAGTACTTC.